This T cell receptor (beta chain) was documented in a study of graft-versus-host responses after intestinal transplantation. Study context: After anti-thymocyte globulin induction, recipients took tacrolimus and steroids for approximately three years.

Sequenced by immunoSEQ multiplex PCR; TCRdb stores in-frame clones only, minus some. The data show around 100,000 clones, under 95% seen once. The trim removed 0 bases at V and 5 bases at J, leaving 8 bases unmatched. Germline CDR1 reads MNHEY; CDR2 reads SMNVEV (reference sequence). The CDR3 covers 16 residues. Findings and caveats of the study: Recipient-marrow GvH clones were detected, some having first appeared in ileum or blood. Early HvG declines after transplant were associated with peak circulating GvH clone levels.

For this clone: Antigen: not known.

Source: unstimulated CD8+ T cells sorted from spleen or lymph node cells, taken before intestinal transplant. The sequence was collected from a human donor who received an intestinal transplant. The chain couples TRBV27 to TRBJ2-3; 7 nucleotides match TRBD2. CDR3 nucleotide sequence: TGTGCCAGCAGTTTATCGTATGGGGGAGGGGAAGATACGCAGTATTTT. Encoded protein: CASSLSYGGGEDTQYF.